This passage covers 18 T cell receptor beta chains from one sample sequenced in a study of blood T cell repertoires in COVID-19 (TCRdb year 2020). Preparation of the library involved the immunoSEQ multiplex PCR assay. Held by TCRdb, this immuneACCESS table contains in-frame sequences only and omits some clones. Under half of the omission traces to an unresolved V gene where checked; the cause of the rest is unknown. The sample table records 150,000 or so clones; 75% to 90% of these occur just once. In total, the top ten clones hold over 4% of the sample. Sequenced: PBMCs or T cells enriched from blood (not recorded which). Every receptor here comes from a middle-aged woman who had been exposed to COVID-19.

The J gene is TRBJ1-4, the V gene TRBV5-1; D is undetermined. The length of the CDR3 is 15 residues. The V gene's germline CDR1 is SGHRS and CDR2 YFSETQ. The V and J ends lost 1 base and 5 bases respectively, with 12 bases between them. CDR3 sequence (DNA): TGCGCCAGCAGCTTGCAGGCCAGACCAAATGAAAAACTGTTTTTT. Its translation is CASSLQARPNEKLFF.

This chain uses TRBV12-5 with TRBJ2-1; TRBD2 matches at 10 bases. The V gene's germline CDR1 is LGHNT and CDR2 FRNRAP. J was trimmed by 9 bases and V by 7 bases; bases with no gene match: 12. The CDR3 runs 15 residues. The CDR3 loop reads CASARHSGRSLEQFF. The CDR3 DNA is TGTGCTAGTGCCAGACATAGCGGGAGGTCACTTGAGCAGTTCTTC.

The chain links TRBV28 to TRBJ2-1; a possible D gene is TRBD1 (7 bases). CDR1 is MDHEN, CDR2 SYDVKM, per germline. The CDR3 consists of 14 residues. Trimming removed 7 bases from V and 8 bases from J, with 18 bases in between. The CDR3 bases are TGTGCCAGCACAGGGGGAGCGCGGAGGGATGAGCAGTTCTTC. It specifies CASTGGARRDEQFF.

This clone was seen just once. V is TRBV2 and J is TRBJ2-2, with 7 bases aligning to TRBD2. CDR1 and CDR2 from the germline V gene are SNHLY and FYNNEI. This CDR3 region has 15 residues. V dropped 8 bases and J dropped 5; count of bases not matched to a gene: 11. The CDR3 DNA reads TGTGCCAGCGCCCAGGCGGTGGGAGGGACCGGGGAGCTGTTTTTT. It specifies CASAQAVGGTGELFF.

The chain uses TRBV29-1 and TRBJ2-7, with TRBD1 as a possible D gene (5 bases). V shed 4 bases and J shed 5 bases, with 12 bases lying between them. The CDR3 sequence is 12 residues long. Germline CDR1 reads SQVTM; CDR2 reads ANQGSEA. This chain's CDR3 is CSVGAGSNEQYF. The CDR3 DNA reads as TGCAGCGTTGGGGCAGGGTCCAACGAGCAGTACTTC.

The chain couples TRBV7-3 to TRBJ2-1; TRBD2 matches at 14 bases. The CDR3 runs 17 residues. With V trimmed by 0 bases and J by 2 bases, 0 bases remained unmatched. Germline loops: CDR1 SGHTA, CDR2 FQGTGA. The CDR3 is CASSLTGLAGAYNEQFF. The CDR3 DNA reads as TGTGCCAGCAGCTTAACGGGACTAGCGGGGGCCTACAATGAGCAGTTCTTC.

The chain couples TRBV27 to TRBJ2-1; D is unclear. The CDR3 runs 11 residues. Germline CDR1 reads MNHEY; CDR2 reads SMNVEV (reference sequence). The germline V and J ends were trimmed by 10 bases and 0 bases, with 4 bases remaining between them. CDR3 coding DNA: TGTGCCATTCGCTCCTACAATGAGCAGTTCTTC. It encodes CAIRSYNEQFF.

This rearrangement joins TRBV6-2 or TRBV6-3 to TRBJ2-6; D possibly corresponds to TRBD1 (6 bases). Germline-derived CDR1 and CDR2 are MNHEY and SVGEGT. This CDR3 has 16 amino acids. Trimming removed 2 bases from V and 0 bases from J, with 8 bases in between. CDR3 nucleotides: TGTGCCAGCAGTTACGACAGGCCCTCTGGGGCCAACGTCCTGACTTTC. This sequence encodes CASSYDRPSGANVLTF.

V gene TRBV5-1 combines with J gene TRBJ2-1; 10 bases are shared with TRBD2. The germline V gene has CDR1 SGHRS and CDR2 YFSETQ. The CDR3 has 15 amino acids. V shed 1 base and J 4 bases; nucleotides not matched to a gene: 2. The CDR3 protein is CASSLLAGEYNEQFF. The CDR3 region has the DNA TGCGCCAGCAGCTTGCTAGCGGGGGAATACAATGAGCAGTTCTTC. Full variable domain (missing parts from reference TRBV5-1 and TRBJ2-1): KAGVTQTPRYLIKTRGQQVTLSCSPISGHRSVSWYQQTPGQGLQFLFEYFSETQRNKGNFPGRFSGRQFSNSRSEMNVSTLELGDSALYLCASSLLAGEYNEQFFGPGTRLTVL.

This chain uses TRBV25-1 with TRBJ1-2; perhaps TRBD1 as D (5 bases). The CDR3 is made up of 14 amino acids. V gave up 4 bases and J gave up 3 bases, with 12 bases separating them. The germline gives CDR1 MGHDK, CDR2 SYGVNS. CDR3: CASSVGQVDYGYTF. CDR3 DNA: TGTGCCAGCAGTGTGGGGCAGGTTGACTATGGCTACACCTTC.

The chain links TRBV28 to TRBJ1-6, with TRBD1 matching 10 bases. From germline, CDR1 is MDHEN and CDR2 SYDVKM. This CDR3 contains 17 residues. Trimming at V came to 5 bases and at J to 1 base, leaving 5 bases not matched to a gene. Here the CDR3 reads CASSLGQGKSYNSPLHF. CDR3 sequence (DNA): TGTGCCAGCAGTCTGGGACAGGGGAAATCCTATAATTCACCCCTCCACTTT.

This clone was counted only a few times. J is TRBJ2-1 and V is TRBV9, with D hard to call. The germline V gene encodes CDR1 SGDLS and CDR2 YYNGEE. CDR3 size: 13 residues. The V and J ends lost 0 bases and 9 bases respectively, with 10 bases between them. CDR3 region: CASSVASLGEQFF. Written as DNA, the CDR3 is TGTGCCAGCAGCGTAGCATCACTCGGTGAGCAGTTCTTC.

The V gene is TRBV12-3 or TRBV12-4, the J gene TRBJ1-2; D unclear. This CDR3 is built from 12 residues. The V end lost 5 bases, the J end lost 2 bases, and 6 bases lay between the germline ends. CDR3 residues: CASSAQNYGYTF. The CDR3 bases are TGTGCCAGCAGTGCCCAGAACTATGGCTACACCTTC.

This clone was observed once. J is TRBJ2-3 and V is TRBV10-3; TRBD1 is a possible D gene (5 bases). The CDR3 runs 12 residues. CDR1 and CDR2 (germline): ENHRY, SYGVKD. The ends were cut back, 8 bases at V and 6 bases at J, with 12 bases in the middle. CDR3: CAIGSGMDTQYF. The CDR3 DNA is TGTGCCATCGGGTCAGGGATGGATACGCAGTATTTT.

The chain uses TRBV6-5 and TRBJ1-2; D is perhaps TRBD1 (6 bases). CDR1 and CDR2 (germline): MNHEY, SVGAGI. The CDR3 covers 14 residues. Trimming shortened V by 4 bases and J by 6 bases, and 15 bases separated the two germline ends. CDR3 sequence: CASSSILQGDGYTF. In nucleotides, the CDR3 is TGTGCCAGCAGTTCAATTCTACAGGGAGATGGCTACACCTTC.

CDR3 DNA sequence: TGTGCCAGCAGTTTATTTCAGGGAAGCTCCTACGAGCAGTACTTC. Amino acid sequence: CASSLFQGSSYEQYF. The V gene is TRBV28, the J gene TRBJ2-7; a weak D match, TRBD1 (5 bases). CDR3 length equals 15 residues. The V gene's germline CDR1 is MDHEN and CDR2 SYDVKM. Trimming removed 1 base from V and 0 bases from J, with 10 bases in between.

The V gene is TRBV12-5, the J gene TRBJ2-7; 8 nucleotides align to TRBD2. This CDR3 is built from 13 residues. With V trimmed by 7 bases and J by 3 bases, 5 bases remained unmatched. Germline values: CDR1 LGHNT, CDR2 FRNRAP. CDR3 sequence reads: CASAGGAVYEQYF. CDR3 DNA sequence: TGTGCTAGTGCGGGGGGGGCGGTCTACGAGCAGTACTTC.

This chain links TRBV6-4 with TRBJ1-1, with a tentative D call TRBD1 (6 bases). The CDR3 is made up of 14 amino acids. The V end was cut by 8 bases, the J end by 1 base, with 14 bases between. Germline V gene sequence: CDR1 MRHNA, CDR2 SNTAGT. CDR3 in DNA: TGTGCCAGCTCACCAGCAGGGGAGAACACTGAAGCTTTCTTT. Translation: CASSPAGENTEAFF.